This TCR beta chain was sequenced for a study of cytomegalovirus exposure and HLA in healthy donors. PCR used 60 Vbeta primers and 13 Jbeta primers. Profiling relied on immunoSEQ multiplex PCR, and the TCRdb table lists in-frame clones only, not all of them. The sample yields some 270,000 clones, roughly 80% seen once. Points from the study as a whole: As was reported, the classifier diagnosed cytomegalovirus status with high specificity and sensitivity.

The CDR3 has 14 amino acids. V lost 5 bases to trimming and J lost 4 bases, with 15 bases between them. CDR1 and CDR2 from the germline V gene are MGHDK and SYGVNS. In regard to this clone: What it recognizes is unknown.

The sequencing sample was made of PBMCs. This TCR was sampled from a girl aged 2 to 9 in good health and CMV-seronegative. The chain employs TRBV25-1 and TRBJ2-7; maybe TRBD2 (6 bases). The CDR3 coding sequence is TGTGCCAGCAGTCCGACTCCCGGGACTTACGAGCAGTACTTC. Residues: CASSPTPGTYEQYF.